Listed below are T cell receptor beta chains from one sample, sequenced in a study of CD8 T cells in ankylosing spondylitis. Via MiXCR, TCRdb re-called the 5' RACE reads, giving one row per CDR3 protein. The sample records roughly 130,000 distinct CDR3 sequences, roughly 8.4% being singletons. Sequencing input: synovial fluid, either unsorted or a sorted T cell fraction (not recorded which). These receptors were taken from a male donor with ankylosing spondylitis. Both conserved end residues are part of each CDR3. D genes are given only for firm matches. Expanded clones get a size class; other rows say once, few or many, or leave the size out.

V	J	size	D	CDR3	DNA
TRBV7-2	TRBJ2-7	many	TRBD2	CASSLLSSGRAEYF	TGTGCCAGCAGCTTATTGAGTAGCGGGAGGGCCGAGTACTTC
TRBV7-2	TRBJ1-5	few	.	CASSLRGEQPQHF	TGTGCCAGCAGCTTACGGGGGGAACAGCCCCAGCATTTT
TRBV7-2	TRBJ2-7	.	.	CASSLAGPLNEQYF	TGTGCCAGCAGCTTGGCCGGGCCTTTGAACGAGCAGTACTTC
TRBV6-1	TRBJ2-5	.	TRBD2	CASFAGGYETQYF	TGTGCCAGCTTCGCCGGGGGGTACGAGACCCAGTACTTC
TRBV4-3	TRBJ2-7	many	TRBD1	CASSQDPAGGPYEQYF	TGCGCCAGCAGCCAAGACCCAGCAGGGGGCCCCTACGAGCAGTACTTC
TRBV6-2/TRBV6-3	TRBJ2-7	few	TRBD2	CASSYPFGLAGYGGEQYF	TGTGCCAGCAGTTACCCCTTTGGACTAGCGGGATATGGGGGCGAGCAGTACTTC
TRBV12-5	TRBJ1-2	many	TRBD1	CASASDRGGYGYTF	TGTGCTAGTGCTTCGGACAGGGGAGGGTATGGCTACACCTTC
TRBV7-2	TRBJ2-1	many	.	CASSGRNLGPGVEQFF	TGTGCCAGCAGCGGTCGAAACCTGGGGCCCGGTGTTGAGCAGTTCTTC
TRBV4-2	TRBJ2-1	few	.	CASSQDRHNEQFF	TGTGCCAGCAGCCAAGATCGGCACAATGAGCAGTTCTTC
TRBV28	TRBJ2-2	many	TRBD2	CASSRTSENTGELFF	TGTGCCAGCAGTCGGACTAGCGAGAACACCGGGGAGCTGTTTTTT
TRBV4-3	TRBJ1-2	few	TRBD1	CASSQDLGDRVFASGRYTF	TGCGCCAGCAGCCAAGATTTGGGTGACAGGGTGTTCGCCAGTGGACGCTACACCTTC
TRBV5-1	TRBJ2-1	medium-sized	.	CASRFGQNNEQFF	TGCGCCAGCAGGTTTGGACAGAACAATGAGCAGTTCTTC
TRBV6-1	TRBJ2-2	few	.	CASSPDRITGELFF	TGTGCCAGCAGTCCCGACAGGATCACCGGGGAGCTGTTTTTT
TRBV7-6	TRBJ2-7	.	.	CASSLSDSYEQYF	TGTGCCAGCAGCTTATCCGACTCCTACGAGCAGTACTTC
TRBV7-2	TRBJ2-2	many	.	CASSLDLISGELFF	TGTGCCAGCAGCTTGGATCTAATATCCGGGGAGCTGTTTTTT
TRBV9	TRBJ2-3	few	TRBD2	CASSPRGSADTQYF	TGTGCCAGCAGCCCGCGGGGGAGCGCAGATACGCAGTATTTT
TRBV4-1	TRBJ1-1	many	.	CASSQDRGVEATEAFF	TGCGCCAGCAGCCAAGATCGGGGGGTTGAGGCCACTGAAGCTTTCTTT
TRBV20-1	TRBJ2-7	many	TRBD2	CSARPWTSGSYEQYF	TGCAGTGCTAGACCTTGGACTAGCGGGAGCTACGAGCAGTACTTC
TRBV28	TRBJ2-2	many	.	CASTQWATGELFF	TGTGCCAGCACCCAATGGGCCACCGGGGAGCTGTTTTTT
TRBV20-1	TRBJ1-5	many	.	CSAHRAGYYSNQPQHF	TGCAGTGCTCACAGGGCAGGGTACTATAGCAATCAGCCCCAGCATTTT
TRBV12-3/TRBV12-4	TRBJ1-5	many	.	CASSPNGYNQPQHF	TGTGCCAGCAGCCCCAACGGGTACAATCAGCCCCAGCATTTT
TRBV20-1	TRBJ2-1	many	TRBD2	CSASGAGGSAYNEQFF	TGCAGTGCTAGTGGAGCGGGGGGCTCAGCGTACAATGAGCAGTTCTTC
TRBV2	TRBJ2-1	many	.	CASSSSTGLSDEQFF	TGTGCCAGCAGTAGTAGTACAGGGCTGAGCGATGAGCAGTTCTTC
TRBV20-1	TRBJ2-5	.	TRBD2	CSFAGGPKETQYF	TGCAGTTTCGCGGGGGGGCCTAAAGAGACCCAGTACTTC
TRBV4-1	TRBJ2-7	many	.	CASSQIGTRLRGDYEQYF	TGCGCCAGCAGCCAAATCGGGACCCGATTAAGGGGAGATTACGAGCAGTACTTC
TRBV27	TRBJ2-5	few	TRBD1	CASTRQGQETQYF	TGTGCCAGCACTCGACAGGGCCAAGAGACCCAGTACTTC